The rows below give T cell receptor beta chains drawn from one sample of a study of T cell repertoires in cytomegalovirus infection. One entry per CDR3 protein, called by TCRdb with MiXCR from the reads. This table has 150,000 to 190,000 distinct CDR3 sequences, around a quarter appearing once. Material: PBMCs. These receptors originate from a human donor in good health (CMV status not recorded). Some clones in this sample may be carry-over from other donors' samples. CDR3s include the opening cysteine and the closing phenylalanine or tryptophan.

length: 14
V: TRBV4-1
CDR3: CASSQDSGPYEQYF

length: 21
V: TRBV19
CDR3: CASSSFRDRGLASSGANVLTF

length: 13
V: TRBV29-1
CDR3: CSVEDRTNTEAFF

length: 12
V: TRBV7-9
CDR3: CASSLRYYEQYF

length: 17
V: TRBV24-1
CDR3: CATSDSTSGITGNEQFF

length: 14
V: TRBV5-4
CDR3: CASRPDRGAYEQYF

length: 11
V: TRBV19
CDR3: CASSAGYEQYF

length: 13
V: TRBV7-2
CDR3: CASRRDSLYEQYF

length: 15
V: TRBV5-4
CDR3: CASSFVGANTGELFF

length: 16
V: TRBV20-1
CDR3: CSAPAALGESYNEQFF

length: 14
V: TRBV5-6
CDR3: CASSRVGDGEKLFF

length: 19
V: TRBV7-2
CDR3: CASSLARDRVKGPQETQYF

length: 13
V: TRBV7-8
CDR3: CASSPQGASGYTF

length: 16
V: TRBV7-2
CDR3: CASSKGLAGGRETQYF

length: 13
V: TRBV7-8
CDR3: CASGGGAGGEQFF

length: 15
V: TRBV7-8
CDR3: CASSLARGRNQPQHF

length: 15
V: TRBV28
CDR3: CASSGEGAGNQPQHF

length: 15
V: TRBV5-1
CDR3: CASSPSSLGTGELFF

length: 16
V: TRBV7-2
CDR3: CASRSAGTVGTDTQYF

length: 16
V: TRBV19
CDR3: CASREVTGASGNTIYF

length: 12
V: TRBV5-4
CDR3: CASSLSGNEQFF

length: 14
V: TRBV7-2
CDR3: CASSQSPGGTEAFF

length: 13
V: TRBV12-3/TRBV12-4
CDR3: CASRPGHLYEQYF

length: 17
V: TRBV7-8
CDR3: CASSLWLAASSYNEQFF

length: 13
V: TRBV7-2
CDR3: CASSQGQNQPQHF

length: 15
V: TRBV28
CDR3: CASSPLDGAMVGYTF

length: 15
V: TRBV4-1
CDR3: CASSQDRGGYNEQFF

length: 14
V: TRBV20-1
CDR3: CSARVPANTGELFF

length: 14
V: TRBV2
CDR3: CASSEGFSNYGYTF

length: 16
V: TRBV6-2/TRBV6-3
CDR3: CASSYEVSNYQETQYF

length: 14
V: TRBV4-3
CDR3: CASSQEQGAYGYTF

length: 14
V: TRBV24-1
CDR3: CATSDLVSYNEQFF

length: 15
V: TRBV7-9
CDR3: CASSPVLSGANVLTF

length: 15
V: TRBV11-2
CDR3: CASSLVPGSNTEAFF

length: 13
V: TRBV7-3
CDR3: CASSRGTNTEAFF

length: 17
V: TRBV7-4
CDR3: CASSPSTGGLTKNIQYF

length: 15
V: TRBV14
CDR3: CASSQERGGRNEQFF

length: 14
V: TRBV28
CDR3: CASRSQGVKNIQFF

length: 13
V: TRBV28
CDR3: CASSWGDSYEQYF

length: 15
V: TRBV15
CDR3: CATSRDRTAAEAQFF

length: 17
V: TRBV28
CDR3: CASRLIPTGGSTDTQYF

length: 13
V: TRBV5-5
CDR3: CASSFGDNYGYTF

length: 15
V: TRBV9
CDR3: CASSGRDGYTGELFF

length: 16
V: TRBV4-1
CDR3: CASSLGLAGRWNEQFF

length: 15
V: TRBV7-2
CDR3: CASSSSDRGSYEQYF

length: 14
V: TRBV28
CDR3: CASSSVSPNYGYTF

length: 17
V: TRBV28
CDR3: CASSGYSGTQNTGELFF

length: 13
V: TRBV28
CDR3: CASSPGLSYEQYF

length: 13
V: TRBV28
CDR3: CASIAGESYEQYF

length: 13
V: TRBV28
CDR3: CASRAPGPYEQYF

length: 13
V: TRBV12-3/TRBV12-4
CDR3: CATRFGGPGELFF

length: 11
V: TRBV7-2
CDR3: CASSLGAAQYF

length: 16
V: TRBV11-2
CDR3: CASSLEAELAGETQYF

length: 14
V: TRBV12-3/TRBV12-4
CDR3: CASSFGGAGNTIYF

length: 14
V: TRBV29-1
CDR3: CSIEARQGAETQYF

length: 13
V: TRBV5-5
CDR3: CASSLGNLETQYF